This T cell receptor (beta chain) is drawn from a study of monozygotic twins with inflammatory bowel disease. The CDR3 contains 16 residues. The germline V gene has CDR1 KGHDR and CDR2 SFDVKD. A remark on this clonotype: Its antigen is undetermined.

Study outcomes and limitations: Compared with healthy co-twins, IBD patients showed reduced TCRbeta repertoire diversity by inverse Simpson.

TCRdb re-called the 5' RACE reads and gives one entry per CDR3 protein, without DNA. In total, the table holds tens of thousands of distinct CDR3 sequences. The sequencing input was blood. This TCR derives from a human donor with ulcerative colitis or Crohn's disease, or a healthy co-twin of an affected twin (not recorded which). The rearrangement links TRBV24-1 to TRBJ2-5; absent DNA, TCRdb's TRBD1 call cannot be checked. The CDR3 loop reads CATSDSGQPNQETQYF.